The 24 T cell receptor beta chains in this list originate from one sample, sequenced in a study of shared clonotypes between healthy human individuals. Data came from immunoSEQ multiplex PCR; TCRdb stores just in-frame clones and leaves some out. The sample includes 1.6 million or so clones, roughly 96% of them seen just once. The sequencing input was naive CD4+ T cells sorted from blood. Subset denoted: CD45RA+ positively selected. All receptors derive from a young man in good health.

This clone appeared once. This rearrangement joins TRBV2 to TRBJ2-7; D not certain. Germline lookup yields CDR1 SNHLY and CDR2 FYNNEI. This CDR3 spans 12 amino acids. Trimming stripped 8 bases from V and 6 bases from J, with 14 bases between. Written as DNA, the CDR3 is TGTGCCAGCCAGGCTCTTACCCCCGAGCAGTACTTC. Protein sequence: CASQALTPEQYF.

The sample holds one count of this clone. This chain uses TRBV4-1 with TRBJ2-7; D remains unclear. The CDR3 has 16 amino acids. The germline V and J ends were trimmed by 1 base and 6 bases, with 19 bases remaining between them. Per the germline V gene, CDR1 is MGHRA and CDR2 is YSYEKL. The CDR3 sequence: CASSQGGSGNFGEQYF. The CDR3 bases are TGCGCCAGCAGCCAAGGAGGTTCTGGGAATTTCGGCGAGCAGTACTTC.

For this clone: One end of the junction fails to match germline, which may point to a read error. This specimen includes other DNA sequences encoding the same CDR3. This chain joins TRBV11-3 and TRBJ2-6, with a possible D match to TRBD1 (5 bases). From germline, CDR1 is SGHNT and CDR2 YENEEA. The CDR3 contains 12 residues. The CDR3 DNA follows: TGTGCCAGCGCGGCTGGGGCTAACGTCCTGACTTTC. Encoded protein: CASAAGANVLTF.

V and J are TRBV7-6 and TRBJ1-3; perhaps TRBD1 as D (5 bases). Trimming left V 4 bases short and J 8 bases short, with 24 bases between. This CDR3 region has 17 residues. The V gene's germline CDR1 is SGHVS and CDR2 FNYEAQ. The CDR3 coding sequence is TGTGCCAGCAGCTCCCATCAGGGACGACCGTTTGAGGACACCATATATTTT. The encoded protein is CASSSHQGRPFEDTIYF.

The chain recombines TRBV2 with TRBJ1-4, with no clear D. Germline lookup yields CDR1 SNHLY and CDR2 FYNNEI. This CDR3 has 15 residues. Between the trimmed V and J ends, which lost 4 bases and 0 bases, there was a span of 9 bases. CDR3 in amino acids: CASSGESATNEKLFF. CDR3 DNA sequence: TGTGCCAGCAGTGGCGAGTCGGCAACTAATGAAAAACTGTTTTTT.

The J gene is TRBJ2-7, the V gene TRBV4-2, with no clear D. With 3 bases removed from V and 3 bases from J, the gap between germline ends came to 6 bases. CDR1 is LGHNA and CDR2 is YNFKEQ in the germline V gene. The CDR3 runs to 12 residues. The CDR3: CASSHPGYEQYF. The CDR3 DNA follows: TGTGCCAGCAGCCACCCGGGCTACGAGCAGTACTTC.

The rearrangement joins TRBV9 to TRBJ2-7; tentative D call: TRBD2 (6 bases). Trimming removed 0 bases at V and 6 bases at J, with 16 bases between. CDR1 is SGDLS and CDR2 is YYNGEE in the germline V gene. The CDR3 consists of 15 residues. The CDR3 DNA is TGTGCCAGCAGCGTAGTAGGCGCGGGGTTGGTCGAGCAGTACTTC. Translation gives CASSVVGAGLVEQYF.

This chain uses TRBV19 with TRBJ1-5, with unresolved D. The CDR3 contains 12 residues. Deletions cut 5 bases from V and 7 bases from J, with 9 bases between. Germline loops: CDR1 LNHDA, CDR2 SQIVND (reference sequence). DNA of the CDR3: TGTGCCAGTAGTGGCCTGACCCAGCCCCAGCATTTT. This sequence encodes CASSGLTQPQHF. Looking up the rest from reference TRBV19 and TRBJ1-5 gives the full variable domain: DGGITQSPKYLFRKEGQNVTLSCEQNLNHDAMYWYRQDPGQGLRLIYYSQIVNDFQKGDIAEGYSVSREKKESFPLTVTSAQKNPTAFYLCASSGLTQPQHFGDGTRLSIL.

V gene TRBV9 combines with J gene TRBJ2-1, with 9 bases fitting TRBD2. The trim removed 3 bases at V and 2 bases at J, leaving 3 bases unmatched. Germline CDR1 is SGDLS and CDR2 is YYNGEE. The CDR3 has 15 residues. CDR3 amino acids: CASSGGLATYNEQFF. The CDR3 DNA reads TGTGCCAGCAGCGGGGGACTAGCAACCTACAATGAGCAGTTCTTC.

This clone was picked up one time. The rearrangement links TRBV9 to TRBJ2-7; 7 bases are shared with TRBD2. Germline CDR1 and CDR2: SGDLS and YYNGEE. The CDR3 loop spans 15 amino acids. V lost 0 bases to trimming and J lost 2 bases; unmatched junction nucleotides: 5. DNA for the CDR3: TGTGCCAGCAGCGTAGAGGGGAGGGGCCCCTACGAGCAGTACTTC. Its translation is CASSVEGRGPYEQYF.

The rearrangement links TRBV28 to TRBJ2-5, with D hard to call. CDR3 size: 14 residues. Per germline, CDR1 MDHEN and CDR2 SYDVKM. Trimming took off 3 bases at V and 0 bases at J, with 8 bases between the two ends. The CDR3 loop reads CASSFRVNQETQYF. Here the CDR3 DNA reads TGTGCCAGCAGTTTTAGGGTCAACCAAGAGACCCAGTACTTC. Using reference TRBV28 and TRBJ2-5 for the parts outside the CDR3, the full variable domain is DVKVTQSSRYLVKRTGEKVFLECVQDMDHENMFWYRQDPGLGLRLIYFSYDVKMKEKGDIPEGYSVSREKKERFSLILESASTNQTSMYLCASSFRVNQETQYFGPGTRLLVL.

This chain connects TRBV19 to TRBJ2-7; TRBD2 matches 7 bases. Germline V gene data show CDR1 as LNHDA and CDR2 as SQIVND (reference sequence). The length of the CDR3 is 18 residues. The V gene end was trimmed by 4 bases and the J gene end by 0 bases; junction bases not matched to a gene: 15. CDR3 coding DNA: TGTGCCAGTAGTACAACCGGGCCATCTAGCGGTGGCTCCTACGAGCAGTACTTC. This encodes CASSTTGPSSGGSYEQYF. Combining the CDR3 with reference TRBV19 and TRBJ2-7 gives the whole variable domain DGGITQSPKYLFRKEGQNVTLSCEQNLNHDAMYWYRQDPGQGLRLIYYSQIVNDFQKGDIAEGYSVSREKKESFPLTVTSAQKNPTAFYLCASSTTGPSSGGSYEQYFGPGTRLTVT.

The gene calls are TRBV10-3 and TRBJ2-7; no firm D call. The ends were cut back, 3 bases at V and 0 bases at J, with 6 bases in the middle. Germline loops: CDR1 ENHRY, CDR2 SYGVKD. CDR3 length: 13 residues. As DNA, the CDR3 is TGTGCCATCAGTGAAGGCCTCTCCTACGAGCAGTACTTC. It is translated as CAISEGLSYEQYF.

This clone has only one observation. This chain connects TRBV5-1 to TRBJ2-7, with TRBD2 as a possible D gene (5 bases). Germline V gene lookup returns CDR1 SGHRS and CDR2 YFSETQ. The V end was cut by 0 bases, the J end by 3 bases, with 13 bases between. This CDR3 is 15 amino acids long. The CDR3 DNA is TGCGCCAGCAGCTTGGGTCCGGGAACCCTCTACGAGCAGTACTTC. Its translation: CASSLGPGTLYEQYF.

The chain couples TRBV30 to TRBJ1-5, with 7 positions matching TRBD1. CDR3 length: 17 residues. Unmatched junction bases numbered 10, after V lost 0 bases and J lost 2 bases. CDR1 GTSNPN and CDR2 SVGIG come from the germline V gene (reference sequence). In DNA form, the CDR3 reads TGTGCCTGGAGTGTAGGGGGGGGACAGTTGGGCAATCAGCCCCAGCATTTT. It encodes CAWSVGGGQLGNQPQHF.

CDR3 DNA sequence: TGTGCCAGCTCACCAAGGCCAGGGGGCTCCTACGAGCAGTACTTC. It specifies CASSPRPGGSYEQYF. V gene TRBV18 combines with J gene TRBJ2-7; 7 nucleotides match TRBD1. The V segment lost 2 bases and the J segment 0 bases; nucleotides outside the gene matches: 4. The CDR3 has 15 amino acids. CDR1 KGHSH and CDR2 LQKENI come from the germline V gene.

CDR3 amino acids: CASRPRKGQAYQETQYF. CDR3 sequence (DNA): TGCGCCAGCAGGCCGCGGAAGGGACAGGCCTACCAAGAGACCCAGTACTTC. The chain has TRBV5-1 and TRBJ2-5, with TRBD1 identical over 8 bases. The junction had 12 bases not matched to a gene; V was cut back by 5 bases and J by 0 bases. The CDR3 is 17 amino acids. The V gene's germline CDR1 is SGHRS and CDR2 YFSETQ.

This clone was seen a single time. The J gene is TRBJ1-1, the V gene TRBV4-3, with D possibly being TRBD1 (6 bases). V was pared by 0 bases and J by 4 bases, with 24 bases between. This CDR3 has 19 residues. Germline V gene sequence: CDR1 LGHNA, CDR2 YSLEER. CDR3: CASSQDISSETGASTEAFF. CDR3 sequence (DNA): TGCGCCAGCAGCCAAGATATTTCATCCGAGACAGGTGCATCCACTGAAGCTTTCTTT.

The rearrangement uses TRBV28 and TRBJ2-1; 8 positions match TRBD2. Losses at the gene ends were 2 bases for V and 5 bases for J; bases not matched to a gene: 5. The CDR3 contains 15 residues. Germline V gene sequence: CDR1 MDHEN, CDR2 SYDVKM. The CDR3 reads CASSLSGTRDNEQFF. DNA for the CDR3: TGTGCCAGCAGTTTAAGCGGGACTAGGGACAATGAGCAGTTCTTC.

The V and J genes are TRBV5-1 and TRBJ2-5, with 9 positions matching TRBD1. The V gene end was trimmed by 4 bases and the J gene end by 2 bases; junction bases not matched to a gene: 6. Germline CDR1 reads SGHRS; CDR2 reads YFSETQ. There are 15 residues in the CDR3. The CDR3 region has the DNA TGCGCCAGCAGCGGGGGACAGGGACAACAAGAGACCCAGTACTTC. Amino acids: CASSGGQGQQETQYF.

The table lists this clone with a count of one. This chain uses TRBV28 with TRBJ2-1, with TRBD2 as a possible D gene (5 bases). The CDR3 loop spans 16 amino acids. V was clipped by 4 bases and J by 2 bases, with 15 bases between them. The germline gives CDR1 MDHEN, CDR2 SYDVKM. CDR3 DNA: TGTGCCAGCAGTTCGCCCGGGATTTATCCCTACAATGAGCAGTTCTTC. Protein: CASSSPGIYPYNEQFF. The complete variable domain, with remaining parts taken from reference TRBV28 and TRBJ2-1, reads DVKVTQSSRYLVKRTGEKVFLECVQDMDHENMFWYRQDPGLGLRLIYFSYDVKMKEKGDIPEGYSVSREKKERFSLILESASTNQTSMYLCASSSPGIYPYNEQFFGPGTRLTVL.

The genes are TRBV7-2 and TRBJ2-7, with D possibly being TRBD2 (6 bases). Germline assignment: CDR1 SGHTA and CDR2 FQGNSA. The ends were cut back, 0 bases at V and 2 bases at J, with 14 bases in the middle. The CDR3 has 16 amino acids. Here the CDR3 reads CASSLASGAFAYEQYF. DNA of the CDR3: TGTGCCAGCAGCTTAGCATCGGGAGCCTTCGCCTACGAGCAGTACTTC.

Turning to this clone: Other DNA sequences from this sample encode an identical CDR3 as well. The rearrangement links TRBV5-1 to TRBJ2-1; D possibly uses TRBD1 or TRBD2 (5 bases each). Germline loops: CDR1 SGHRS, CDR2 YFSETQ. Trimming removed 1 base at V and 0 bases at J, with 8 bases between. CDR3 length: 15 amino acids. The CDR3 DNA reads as TGCGCCAGCAGCTTGTCCGGGACCTCCTACAATGAGCAGTTCTTC. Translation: CASSLSGTSYNEQFF. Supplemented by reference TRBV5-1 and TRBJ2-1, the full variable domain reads KAGVTQTPRYLIKTRGQQVTLSCSPISGHRSVSWYQQTPGQGLQFLFEYFSETQRNKGNFPGRFSGRQFSNSRSEMNVSTLELGDSALYLCASSLSGTSYNEQFFGPGTRLTVL.

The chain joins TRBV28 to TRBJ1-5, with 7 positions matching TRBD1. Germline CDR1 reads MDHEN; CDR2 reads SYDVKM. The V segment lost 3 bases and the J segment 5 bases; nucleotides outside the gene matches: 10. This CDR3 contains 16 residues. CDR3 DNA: TGTGCCAGCAGTTTCCATACGGGAGGGGGCGATCAGCCCCAGCATTTT. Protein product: CASSFHTGGGDQPQHF.